Below are 20 T cell receptor beta chains sequenced from a single sample in a study of a mutant IDH1 vaccine in newly diagnosed glioma. Time point of the sample: week 35, safety follow-up. Vaccination comprised doses that each held 300 ug of mutant IDH1 20-mer peptide, plus topical imiquimod. These receptors have no known antigen. Method: immunoSEQ multiplex PCR; TCRdb's copy keeps in-frame clones and lacks some. The table has some 42,000 clones, about 80% seen once. The sequences come from PBMCs, collected from a glioma patient whose treatment included an IDH1 peptide vaccine. The receptors were sampled from a woman aged 45 to 65 with glioma.

The CDR3 nucleotides are TGTGCCAGCAGTCCACCCGCGGGACAGGGTTATACTAACTATGGCTACACCTTC. Encoded protein: CASSPPAGQGYTNYGYTF. The chain couples TRBV28 to TRBJ1-2, with 9 bases identical to TRBD1. The trim removed 5 bases at V and 0 bases at J, leaving 13 bases unmatched. This CDR3 has 18 amino acids. Germline assignment: CDR1 MDHEN and CDR2 SYDVKM.

Within the sample, this clone is medium-sized (0.01 to 0.1%). CDR3 in amino acids: CASSLAGETDTQYF. CDR3 in DNA: TGTGCCAGCAGTCTAGCGGGGGAGACAGATACGCAGTATTTT. V is TRBV6-4 and J is TRBJ2-3, with 10 nucleotides matching TRBD2. The CDR3 is 14 amino acids. From germline, CDR1 is MRHNA and CDR2 SNTAGT. The ends lost 5 bases at V and 3 bases at J; junction bases unmatched: 2.

This clone has just one count. This chain links TRBV29-1 with TRBJ2-3, with TRBD2 matching 7 bases. V lost 4 bases, J lost 3 bases, and 4 bases stayed unmatched. CDR1 is SQVTM, CDR2 ANQGSEA, per germline. This CDR3 has 13 amino acids. In DNA, the CDR3 is TGCAGCGTTGCAGCGGGGACTACAGATACGCAGTATTTT. This sequence encodes CSVAAGTTDTQYF.

This chain uses TRBV16 with TRBJ1-1; D perhaps matches TRBD1 (5 bases). The CDR3 has 12 amino acids. V shed 3 bases and J shed 8 bases, with 10 bases lying between them. From germline, CDR1 is KGHSY and CDR2 FQNENV. CDR3 protein: CASSHGGTEAFF. CDR3 nucleotides: TGTGCCAGCAGCCACGGGGGGACCGAAGCTTTCTTT.

This clone was recorded once. V and J are TRBV9 and TRBJ1-2; 9 bases are shared with TRBD1. This CDR3 is built from 15 residues. V lost 3 bases to trimming and J lost 7 bases; unmatched junction nucleotides: 10. In germline, CDR1 is SGDLS, CDR2 YYNGEE. CDR3: CASSGTGALPGGYTF. DNA of the CDR3: TGTGCCAGCAGCGGGACAGGGGCCCTCCCGGGTGGCTACACCTTC.

V gene TRBV9 combines with J gene TRBJ1-4, with a tentative D call TRBD1 (6 bases). The germline gives CDR1 SGDLS, CDR2 YYNGEE. Trimming shortened V by 0 bases and J by 8 bases, and 14 bases separated the two germline ends. The CDR3 has 15 amino acids. The CDR3 region has the DNA TGTGCCAGCAGCGTAGATGGGGGGGCGGAGGAAAAACTGTTTTTT. Encoded protein: CASSVDGGAEEKLFF.

This chain joins TRBV5-1 and TRBJ1-2; D is possibly TRBD1 (5 bases). Germline assignment: CDR1 SGHRS and CDR2 YFSETQ. The CDR3 length is 16 residues. Deletions cut 0 bases from V and 9 bases from J, with 21 bases between. As DNA, the CDR3 is TGCGCCAGCAGCTTGGCCGGTCGACAGAGCGGAGGAAGCTACACCTTC. This encodes CASSLAGRQSGGSYTF.

The genes are TRBV4-2 and TRBJ1-1; TRBD1 might be the D (5 bases). V shed 5 bases and J shed 2 bases, with 15 bases lying between them. The CDR3 sequence is 15 residues long. Per germline, CDR1 LGHNA and CDR2 YNFKEQ. CDR3 in amino acids: CASSSERGFNTEAFF. The CDR3 DNA sequence: TGTGCCAGCAGCTCGGAAAGGGGATTCAACACTGAAGCTTTCTTT.

This chain uses TRBV7-8 with TRBJ1-1; the D gene is possibly TRBD1 (6 bases). This CDR3 contains 15 residues. V dropped 3 bases and J dropped 1 base, with 12 bases sitting between them. Germline values: CDR1 SGHVS, CDR2 FQNEAQ. DNA for the CDR3: TGTGCCAGCAGCTTTTCCGCCAGGGGGAACACTGAAGCTTTCTTT. Translation gives CASSFSARGNTEAFF.

CDR3 sequence reads: CASSQDGVTPYNEQFF. The CDR3 nucleotides are TGTGCCAGCAGCCAAGACGGCGTGACTCCCTACAATGAGCAGTTCTTC. The chain employs TRBV4-2 and TRBJ2-1; D is unclear. The CDR3 has 16 amino acids. Trimming cost V 0 bases and J 2 bases, with 11 bases left between them. The germline gives CDR1 LGHNA, CDR2 YNFKEQ.

This chain links TRBV2 with TRBJ1-5; 7 positions agree with TRBD1. This CDR3 has 12 residues. Trimming removed 8 bases from V and 4 bases from J; junction bases left unmatched: 2. Germline CDR1 is SNHLY and CDR2 is FYNNEI. The CDR3 region has the DNA TGTGCCAGCGGGACAGATAATCAGCCCCAGCATTTT. It yields the protein CASGTDNQPQHF.

The chain is built from TRBV5-1 and TRBJ1-6; D is undetermined. V lost 0 bases, J lost 7 bases, and 14 bases lay in between. Germline CDR1 and CDR2: SGHRS and YFSETQ. The CDR3 contains 16 residues. CDR3 in DNA: TGCGCCAGCAGCTTGGGCCCGGCCGGCCTAAATTCACCCCTCCACTTT. Translation: CASSLGPAGLNSPLHF.

The chain has TRBV19 and TRBJ2-7, with D perhaps TRBD2 (5 bases). Looked up from germline, CDR1 is LNHDA and CDR2 is SQIVND (reference sequence). The CDR3 extends over 16 amino acids. V gave up 5 bases and J gave up 6 bases, with 23 bases separating them. The CDR3 coding sequence is TGTGCCAGTAGTCATTCGGGTGAGCGGTTCTATGGCGAGCAGTACTTC. Encoded protein: CASSHSGERFYGEQYF.

This clone was seen once. This chain joins TRBV19 and TRBJ1-2; no firm D call. This CDR3 has 15 residues. Germline-derived CDR1 and CDR2 are LNHDA and SQIVND (reference sequence). Between the trimmed V and J ends, which lost 6 bases and 6 bases, there was a span of 20 bases. CDR3 coding DNA: TGTGCCAGTAGGAACGGGCCCCTAGTTGTGGATGGCTACACCTTC. It codes for CASRNGPLVVDGYTF.

The chain links TRBV18 to TRBJ2-3, with D perhaps TRBD2 (6 bases). Trimming removed 7 bases at V and 0 bases at J, with 14 bases between. This CDR3 has 15 amino acids. Germline CDR1 KGHSH, CDR2 LQKENI. The CDR3 DNA reads TGTGCCAGCTGTCGGAGGGAGTCTAGCACAGATACGCAGTATTTT. Translated, it gives CASCRRESSTDTQYF.

The chain combines TRBV7-6 with TRBJ1-5; TRBD1 agrees at 11 bases. Germline trimming cut 5 bases from V and 6 bases from J; bases unmatched to any gene: 9. This CDR3 spans 16 amino acids. In germline, CDR1 is SGHVS, CDR2 FNYEAQ. This chain's CDR3 is CASSPGQGARGQPQHF. CDR3 nucleotides: TGTGCCAGCAGCCCCGGACAGGGGGCGCGGGGTCAGCCCCAGCATTTT.

This CDR3 is CASSFIGPPYEQYF. CDR3 coding DNA: TGTGCCAGCAGCTTTATAGGTCCACCCTACGAGCAGTACTTC. The genes are TRBV13 and TRBJ2-7, with D uncertain. Germline V gene data show CDR1 as PRHDT and CDR2 as FYEKMQ (reference sequence). The germline V and J ends were trimmed by 3 bases and 2 bases, with 11 bases remaining between them. The CDR3 runs to 14 residues.

The V and J genes are TRBV10-1 and TRBJ2-3, with 16 bases lining up with TRBD2. This CDR3 spans 18 amino acids. V was clipped by 6 bases and J by 0 bases; unmatched bases: 6. Germline CDR1 WNHNN, CDR2 SYGVQD (reference sequence). CDR3 sequence reads: CASSQGLAGGSSTDTQYF. The DNA for the CDR3 is TGCGCCAGCAGCCAGGGACTAGCGGGGGGGTCTAGCACAGATACGCAGTATTTT.

The rearrangement links TRBV7-3 to TRBJ1-2; no definite D call. Germline V CDR1 and CDR2: SGHTA, FQGTGA. Trimming removed 2 bases from V and 12 bases from J, with 16 bases in between. The CDR3 length is 13 residues. The CDR3 nucleotides are TGTGCCAGCAGCTTAGGCTCGGAATCCAGGCACACCTTC. Its protein is CASSLGSESRHTF.

CDR3 region: CASSQAEGQPQHF. Here the CDR3 DNA reads TGTGCCAGCAGCCAAGCCGAGGGTCAGCCCCAGCATTTT. This rearrangement joins TRBV4-2 to TRBJ1-5; no firm D call. Germline V gene sequence: CDR1 LGHNA, CDR2 YNFKEQ. The CDR3 consists of 13 residues. Trimming shortened V by 1 base and J by 6 bases, and 7 bases separated the two germline ends.